This T cell receptor beta chain was recorded in a study of blood T cell repertoires in COVID-19. The wider study: COVID-19 samples from acute and convalescent phases originated in the United States, Italy and Spain. T cells, B-cell-depleted T cells, or PBMCs supplied cDNA or gDNA.

Some clones are missing from TCRdb's copy, which holds only in-frame ones; the method was immunoSEQ multiplex PCR. The profile shows around 120,000 clones, roughly 69% of them singletons. The CDR3 runs 13 residues. CDR1 is ENHRY, CDR2 SYGVKD, per germline. Trimming at V came to 4 bases and at J to 7 bases, leaving 2 bases not matched to a gene. The sample was peripheral blood. This clonotype was sampled from a woman between 65 and 79 years old with acute or convalescent COVID-19. The chain has TRBV10-3 and TRBJ2-4; 9 bases align to TRBD1. For the CDR3, the DNA is TGTGCCATCAGTGTCGACAGGGGGAACATTCAGTACTTC. It is translated as CAISVDRGNIQYF.